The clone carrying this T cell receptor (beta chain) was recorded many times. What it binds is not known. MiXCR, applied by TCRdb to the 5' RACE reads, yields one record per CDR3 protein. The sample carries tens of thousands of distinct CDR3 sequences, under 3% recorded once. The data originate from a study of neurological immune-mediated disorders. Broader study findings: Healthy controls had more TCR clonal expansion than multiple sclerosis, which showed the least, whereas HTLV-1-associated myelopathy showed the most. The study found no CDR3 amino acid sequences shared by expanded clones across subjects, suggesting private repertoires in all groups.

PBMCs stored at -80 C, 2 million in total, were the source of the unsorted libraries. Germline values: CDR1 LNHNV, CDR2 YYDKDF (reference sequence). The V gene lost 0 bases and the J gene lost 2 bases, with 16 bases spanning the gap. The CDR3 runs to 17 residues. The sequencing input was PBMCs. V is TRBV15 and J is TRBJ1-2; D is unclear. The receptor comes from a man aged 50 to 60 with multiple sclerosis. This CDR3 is CATSRDLSPQNNYGYTF. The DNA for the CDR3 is TGTGCCACCAGCAGAGATCTAAGCCCTCAGAACAACTATGGCTACACCTTC.